Below are 27 T cell receptor beta chains sequenced from a single sample in a study of T cells after yellow fever vaccination. In TCRdb, the 5' RACE reads were re-called with MiXCR into one record per CDR3 protein. Here the sample spans 250,000 to 300,000 distinct CDR3 sequences, 7.5% to 9.5% being singletons. Sequencing was performed on CD4+ T cells sorted from PBMCs, taken 5 days after the yellow fever booster vaccination. The receptors were sampled from a man younger than 35 who received the YFV17D yellow fever vaccine.

The V gene is TRBV5-4, the J gene TRBJ1-4; 10 bases align to TRBD1. This CDR3 contains 15 residues. The germline CDR1 and CDR2 sequences are SGHNT and YYREEE (reference sequence). The V segment lost 3 bases and the J segment 8 bases; nucleotides outside the gene matches: 7. CDR3: CASSSSGTGEEKLFF. CDR3 DNA: TGTGCCAGCAGCTCATCCGGGACAGGGGAGGAAAAACTGTTTTTT. The entire variable domain, with the rest obtained from reference TRBV5-4 and TRBJ1-4, is as follows: ETGVTQSPTHLIKTRGQQVTLRCSSQSGHNTVSWYQQALGQGPQFIFQYYREEENGRGNFPPRFSGLQFPNYSSELNVNALELDDSALYLCASSSSGTGEEKLFFGSGTQLSVL.

This clonotype occurred many times. The chain combines TRBV5-1 with TRBJ1-2; possibly TRBD1 for D (5 bases). This CDR3 is 15 amino acids long. Trimming left V 0 bases short and J 4 bases short, with 13 bases between. Germline-derived CDR1 and CDR2 are SGHRS and YFSETQ. As DNA, the CDR3 is TGCGCCAGCAGCTTGGGAAGAACAGGTAGCTATGGCTACACCTTC. Amino acid sequence: CASSLGRTGSYGYTF. The entire variable domain, with the rest obtained from reference TRBV5-1 and TRBJ1-2, is as follows: KAGVTQTPRYLIKTRGQQVTLSCSPISGHRSVSWYQQTPGQGLQFLFEYFSETQRNKGNFPGRFSGRQFSNSRSEMNVSTLELGDSALYLCASSLGRTGSYGYTFGSGTRLTVV.

This clonotype was detected only a few times. The junction differs from germline at one of its ends, possibly a read error. The chain carries TRBV6-5 and TRBJ2-1; unclear D gene. This CDR3 comprises 13 residues. From germline, CDR1 is MNHEY and CDR2 SVGAGI. The CDR3 here is CESRRIAYNEQFF. The CDR3 coding sequence is TGCGAATCAAGAAGGATTGCCTACAATGAGCAGTTCTTC.

In its sample, this clonotype was seen many times. The J gene is TRBJ1-5, the V gene TRBV3-1; the D gene is possibly TRBD1 (6 bases). The V end lost 2 bases, the J end lost 5 bases, and 16 bases lay between the germline ends. The CDR3 loop spans 16 amino acids. Per the germline V gene, CDR1 is LGHDT and CDR2 is YNNKEL (reference sequence). CDR3 sequence reads: CASSQYGAGGHQPQHF. CDR3 DNA sequence: TGTGCCAGCAGCCAATATGGTGCGGGGGGGCATCAGCCCCAGCATTTT.

Many counts were recorded for this clonotype. The chain has TRBV20-1 and TRBJ2-2; no firm D call. V shed 2 bases and J shed 6 bases, with 7 bases lying between them. Germline values: CDR1 DFQATT, CDR2 SNEGSKA (reference sequence). The CDR3 covers 12 residues. The CDR3 DNA is TGCAGTGCTAGACCGGGTCCCGGGGAGCTGTTTTTT. Translating gives CSARPGPGELFF.

In this sample, this clonotype turned up many times. The rearrangement joins TRBV4-3 to TRBJ2-7; D is perhaps TRBD2 (6 bases). The CDR3 has 14 residues. V gave up 2 bases and J gave up 7 bases, with 15 bases separating them. Looked up from germline, CDR1 is LGHNA and CDR2 is YSLEER. Here the CDR3 reads CASSQTLSAGEQYF. As DNA, the CDR3 is TGCGCCAGCAGCCAAACCCTCTCCGCGGGGGAGCAGTACTTC.

This clonotype was observed a handful of times. V is TRBV7-2 and J is TRBJ1-5; D is unclear. Trimming shortened V by 5 bases and J by 5 bases, and 13 bases separated the two germline ends. Germline V gives CDR1 SGHTA, CDR2 FQGNSA. This CDR3 spans 14 amino acids. The CDR3 nucleotides are TGTGCCAGCAGCACCCGGACCGACTATCAGCCCCAGCATTTT. It codes for CASSTRTDYQPQHF.

There are a few counts of this clonotype. This chain uses TRBV6-5 with TRBJ1-6; a possible D gene is TRBD1 (5 bases). The CDR3 is 14 amino acids. V gave up 5 bases and J gave up 10 bases, with 15 bases separating them. CDR1 is MNHEY, CDR2 SVGAGI, per germline. The CDR3 here is CASSTPQGSSPLHF. Written as DNA, the CDR3 is TGTGCCAGCAGTACCCCCCAGGGATCGTCACCCCTCCACTTT.

This clonotype was seen a handful of times. The V gene is TRBV20-1, the J gene TRBJ1-1; unclear D gene. Germline values: CDR1 DFQATT, CDR2 SNEGSKA (reference sequence). V was pared by 2 bases and J by 1 base, with 8 bases between. CDR3 length: 13 residues. The DNA of the CDR3 is TGCAGTGCTAGAATCTCGGGGAACACTGAAGCTTTCTTT. Its protein is CSARISGNTEAFF.

This clonotype was seen ten or more times. The chain recombines TRBV7-9 with TRBJ2-7; D is uncertain. Germline CDR1 and CDR2: SEHNR and FQNEAQ (reference sequence). The V and J ends lost 2 bases and 5 bases respectively, with 16 bases between them. The CDR3 is 15 amino acids. The CDR3 protein is CASSLNRETINEQYF. The CDR3 DNA follows: TGTGCCAGCAGCTTAAACAGAGAAACAATCAACGAGCAGTACTTC. The complete variable domain, with remaining parts taken from reference TRBV7-9 and TRBJ2-7, reads DTGVSQNPRHKITKRGQNVTFRCDPISEHNRLYWYRQTLGQGPEFLTYFQNEAQLEKSRLLSDRFSAERPKGSFSTLEIQRTEQGDSAMYLCASSLNRETINEQYFGPGTRLTVT.

This clonotype has a handful of counts. J is TRBJ2-1 and V is TRBV7-9; tentative D call: TRBD1 (5 bases). The germline gives CDR1 SEHNR, CDR2 FQNEAQ (reference sequence). The CDR3 covers 15 residues. Trimming took 1 base from V and 2 from J, leaving 9 bases between them. The CDR3 reads CASSLGAGPYNEQFF. The CDR3 nucleotides are TGTGCCAGCAGCTTAGGGGCAGGGCCCTACAATGAGCAGTTCTTC.

There are a few counts of this clonotype. J is TRBJ1-1 and V is TRBV9, with D uncertain. Trimming took 3 bases from V and 1 from J, leaving 10 bases between them. The CDR3 covers 14 residues. Germline V gives CDR1 SGDLS, CDR2 YYNGEE. For the CDR3, the DNA is TGTGCCAGCAGCGCACCGACGGGGAACACTGAAGCTTTCTTT. Translating it yields CASSAPTGNTEAFF.

V is TRBV20-1 and J is TRBJ1-1; 9 nucleotides align to TRBD1. Germline V gene lookup returns CDR1 DFQATT and CDR2 SNEGSKA (reference sequence). The CDR3 runs 14 residues. The ends lost 6 bases at V and 0 bases at J; junction bases unmatched: 5. The CDR3 nucleotides are TGCAGTGCCATACAGGGGGCCTTGAACACTGAAGCTTTCTTT. This gives the protein CSAIQGALNTEAFF.

The chain combines TRBV28 with TRBJ2-1, with 9 nucleotides matching TRBD2. Looked up from germline, CDR1 is MDHEN and CDR2 is SYDVKM. This CDR3 region has 15 residues. V lost 3 bases and J lost 4; bases outside the gene matches: 4. The CDR3 DNA is TGTGCCAGCAGTTTTAGCGGGGGCCTTTACAATGAGCAGTTCTTC. It specifies CASSFSGGLYNEQFF.

This clonotype was detected only a few times. The chain carries TRBV15 and TRBJ2-1; the D gene is possibly TRBD2 (6 bases). V was clipped by 4 bases and J by 4 bases, with 26 bases between them. Germline V gives CDR1 LNHNV, CDR2 YYDKDF (reference sequence). The CDR3 is made up of 19 amino acids. The CDR3 spells CATSTHAAMLRRGYNEQFF. The CDR3 nucleotides read TGTGCCACCAGCACCCATGCGGCAATGCTCCGGCGGGGATACAATGAGCAGTTCTTC.

This clonotype occurred a few times. The chain employs TRBV6-5 and TRBJ2-3; D is uncertain. CDR1 is MNHEY and CDR2 is SVGAGI in the germline V gene. V was clipped by 6 bases and J by 5 bases, with 9 bases between them. The CDR3 contains 12 residues. The CDR3 DNA reads TGTGCCAGCAGCAGATCGAAAGATACGCAGTATTTT. It yields the protein CASSRSKDTQYF.

In this sample, this clonotype turned up a few times. The V gene is TRBV4-1, the J gene TRBJ2-7; 8 nucleotides line up with TRBD1. With V trimmed by 1 base and J by 6 bases, 5 bases remained unmatched. Per the germline V gene, CDR1 is MGHRA and CDR2 is YSYEKL. The CDR3 consists of 14 residues. The CDR3 is CASSQGQGPSEQYF. CDR3 in DNA: TGCGCCAGCAGCCAAGGACAGGGGCCTAGCGAGCAGTACTTC.

This clonotype occurred once. This CDR3 is CASSILQPNYGYTF. The CDR3 DNA reads TGTGCCAGTAGTATCCTCCAACCAAACTATGGCTACACCTTC. V gene TRBV19 combines with J gene TRBJ1-2; D not resolved. This CDR3 is built from 14 residues. V was trimmed by 3 bases and J by 2 bases, leaving 10 bases between them. The germline CDR1 and CDR2 sequences are LNHDA and SQIVND (reference sequence).

This clonotype has more than one count but fewer than ten. The DNA of the CDR3 is TGCGCCAGCAGCTTGGCCGCCGGGACAGGCCCAGGGGGCTACACCTTC. This sequence encodes CASSLAAGTGPGGYTF. The chain joins TRBV5-1 to TRBJ1-2; 8 positions agree with TRBD1. The CDR3 extends over 16 amino acids. With 0 bases clipped from V and 8 bases from J, the junction kept 12 bases outside the gene matches. Per germline, CDR1 SGHRS and CDR2 YFSETQ.

The gene calls are TRBV19 and TRBJ1-5, with TRBD1 matching over 10 bases. V was clipped by 9 bases and J by 3 bases; unmatched bases: 14. The CDR3 runs 17 residues. The germline CDR1 and CDR2 sequences are LNHDA and SQIVND (reference sequence). The CDR3 loop is CASTKERGTGDNQPQHF. The CDR3 DNA follows: TGTGCCAGCACTAAGGAGCGAGGGACAGGGGACAATCAGCCCCAGCATTTT. The whole variable domain, filled in from reference TRBV19 and TRBJ1-5, reads DGGITQSPKYLFRKEGQNVTLSCEQNLNHDAMYWYRQDPGQGLRLIYYSQIVNDFQKGDIAEGYSVSREKKESFPLTVTSAQKNPTAFYLCASTKERGTGDNQPQHFGDGTRLSIL.

This clonotype was found many times. V gene TRBV10-1 combines with J gene TRBJ2-3; 8 nucleotides match TRBD2. The CDR3 spans 13 residues. The V gene end was trimmed by 6 bases and the J gene end by 6 bases; junction bases not matched to a gene: 5. Germline lookup yields CDR1 WNHNN and CDR2 SYGVQD (reference sequence). The CDR3 nucleotides read TGCGCCAGCAGCCCTGGACTAGCCGATACGCAGTATTTT. As protein: CASSPGLADTQYF.

There are a few counts of this clonotype. The DNA of the CDR3 is TGTGCCAGCTCACCAGGGAGGGCGCAAGGGCCCCAGCATTTT. Protein product: CASSPGRAQGPQHF. The V and J genes are TRBV18 and TRBJ1-5; D remains ambiguous. V was trimmed by 2 bases and J by 9 bases, leaving 14 bases between them. Germline V gene sequence: CDR1 KGHSH, CDR2 LQKENI. This CDR3 spans 14 amino acids. Full variable domain (remainder filled in from reference TRBV18 and TRBJ1-5): NAGVMQNPRHLVRRRGQEARLRCSPMKGHSHVYWYRQLPEEGLKFMVYLQKENIIDESGMPKERFSAEFPKEGPSILRIQQVVRGDSAAYFCASSPGRAQGPQHFGDGTRLSIL.

This clonotype appeared a few times. J is TRBJ1-1 and V is TRBV5-4; possible D gene TRBD1, 5 bases. Trimming left V 4 bases short and J 1 base short, with 14 bases between. Per germline, CDR1 SGHNT and CDR2 YYREEE (reference sequence). CDR3 length: 15 residues. The CDR3 DNA is TGTGCCAGCAGCCGACGGGGGTCGGGGAACACTGAAGCTTTCTTT. This sequence encodes CASSRRGSGNTEAFF. The whole variable domain, filled in from reference TRBV5-4 and TRBJ1-1, reads ETGVTQSPTHLIKTRGQQVTLRCSSQSGHNTVSWYQQALGQGPQFIFQYYREEENGRGNFPPRFSGLQFPNYSSELNVNALELDDSALYLCASSRRGSGNTEAFFGQGTRLTVV.

This clonotype was seen repeatedly, ten times or more. This sequence joins TRBV5-1 and TRBJ2-6; D remains unclear. Looked up from germline, CDR1 is SGHRS and CDR2 is YFSETQ. V was shortened by 1 base and J by 2 bases, with 13 bases between the two germline ends. This CDR3 region has 17 residues. CDR3 sequence: CASSLMTRGTGANVLTF. The CDR3 DNA reads as TGCGCCAGCAGCTTGATGACGCGTGGGACTGGGGCCAACGTCCTGACTTTC.

This clonotype was seen more than once but under ten times. The CDR3: CSARDPRENTEAFF. DNA for the CDR3: TGCAGTGCTAGAGATCCGAGGGAGAACACTGAAGCTTTCTTT. The rearrangement uses TRBV20-1 and TRBJ1-1; no clear D. Germline values: CDR1 DFQATT, CDR2 SNEGSKA (reference sequence). The CDR3 loop spans 14 amino acids. Trimming removed 0 bases at V and 1 base at J, with 9 bases between.

This clonotype appeared a few times. The chain is built from TRBV4-3 and TRBJ1-2, with TRBD1 as a possible D gene (5 bases). This CDR3 contains 17 residues. The V gene's germline CDR1 is LGHNA and CDR2 YSLEER. The V gene lost 0 bases and the J gene lost 1 base, with 15 bases spanning the gap. In DNA form, the CDR3 reads TGCGCCAGCAGCCAAGATCCCCCGGGGCGGAGTAACTATGGCTACACCTTC. Encoded protein: CASSQDPPGRSNYGYTF.

This chain links TRBV2 with TRBJ1-1; maybe TRBD1 (5 bases). Trimming cost V 8 bases and J 4 bases, with 17 bases left between them. This CDR3 comprises 14 residues. The germline gives CDR1 SNHLY, CDR2 FYNNEI. The CDR3 DNA reads as TGTGCCAGCCTGGTTGAGGGGATGAGCACTGAAGCTTTCTTT. Residues: CASLVEGMSTEAFF.